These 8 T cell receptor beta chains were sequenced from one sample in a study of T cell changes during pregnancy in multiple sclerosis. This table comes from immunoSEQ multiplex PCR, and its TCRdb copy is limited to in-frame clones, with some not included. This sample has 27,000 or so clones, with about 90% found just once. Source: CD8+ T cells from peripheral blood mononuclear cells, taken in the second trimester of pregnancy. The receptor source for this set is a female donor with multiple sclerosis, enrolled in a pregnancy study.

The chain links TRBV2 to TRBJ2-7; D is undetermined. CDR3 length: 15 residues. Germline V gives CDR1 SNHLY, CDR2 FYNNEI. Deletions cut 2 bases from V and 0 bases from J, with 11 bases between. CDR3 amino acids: CASSEYPGYSYEQYF. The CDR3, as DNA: TGTGCCAGCAGTGAATATCCAGGATACTCCTACGAGCAGTACTTC. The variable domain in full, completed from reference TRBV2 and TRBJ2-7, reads EPEVTQTPSHQVTQMGQEVILRCVPISNHLYFYWYRQILGQKVEFLVSFYNNEISEKSEIFDDQFSVERPDGSNFTLKIRSTKLEDSAMYFCASSEYPGYSYEQYFGPGTRLTVT.

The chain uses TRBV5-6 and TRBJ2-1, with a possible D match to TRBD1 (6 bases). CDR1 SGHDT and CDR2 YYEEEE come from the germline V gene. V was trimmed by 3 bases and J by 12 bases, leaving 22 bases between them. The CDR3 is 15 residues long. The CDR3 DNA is TGTGCCAGCAGCTCACAGGGAATGGGTTTCATGGGGCAGTTCTTC. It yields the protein CASSSQGMGFMGQFF.

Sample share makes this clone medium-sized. The CDR3 region is CATKFPAGGYNEQFF. CDR3 nucleotide sequence: TGTGCCACCAAATTCCCAGCGGGGGGTTACAATGAGCAGTTCTTC. This chain links TRBV15 with TRBJ2-1; TRBD2 aligns across 9 bases. CDR3 length: 15 residues. Germline values: CDR1 LNHNV, CDR2 YYDKDF (reference sequence). V shed 7 bases and J 4 bases; nucleotides not matched to a gene: 8. The full variable domain, its missing parts supplied by reference TRBV15 and TRBJ2-1, is DAMVIQNPRYQVTQFGKPVTLSCSQTLNHNVMYWYQQKSSQAPKLLFHYYDKDFNNEADTPDNFQSRRPNTSFCFLDIRSPGLGDTAMYLCATKFPAGGYNEQFFGPGTRLTVL.

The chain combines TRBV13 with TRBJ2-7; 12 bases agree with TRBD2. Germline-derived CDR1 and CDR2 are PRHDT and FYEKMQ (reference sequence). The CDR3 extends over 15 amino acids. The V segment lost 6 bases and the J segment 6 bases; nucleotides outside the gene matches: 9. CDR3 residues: CASSRGLAGMGEQYF. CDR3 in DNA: TGTGCCAGCAGTCGAGGACTAGCGGGGATGGGCGAGCAGTACTTC.

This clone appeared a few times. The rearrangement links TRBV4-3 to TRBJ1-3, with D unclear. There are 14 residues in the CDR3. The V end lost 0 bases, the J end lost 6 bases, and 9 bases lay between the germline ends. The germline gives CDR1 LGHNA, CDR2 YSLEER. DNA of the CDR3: TGCGCCAGCAGCCAAGATGGCCTTTCAAACACCATATATTTT. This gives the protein CASSQDGLSNTIYF.

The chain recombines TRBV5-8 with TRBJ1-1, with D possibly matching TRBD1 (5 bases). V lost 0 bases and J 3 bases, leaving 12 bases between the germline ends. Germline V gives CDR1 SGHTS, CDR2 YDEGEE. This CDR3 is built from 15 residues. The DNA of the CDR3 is TGTGCCAGCAGCTTGGCGGAGGGGATGGACACTGAAGCTTTCTTT. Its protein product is CASSLAEGMDTEAFF.

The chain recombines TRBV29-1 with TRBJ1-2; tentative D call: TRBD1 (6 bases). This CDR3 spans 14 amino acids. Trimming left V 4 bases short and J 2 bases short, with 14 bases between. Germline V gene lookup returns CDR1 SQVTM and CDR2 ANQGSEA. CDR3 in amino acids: CSVGTGSGNYGYTF. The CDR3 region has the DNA TGCAGCGTTGGTACAGGGAGTGGGAACTATGGCTACACCTTC.

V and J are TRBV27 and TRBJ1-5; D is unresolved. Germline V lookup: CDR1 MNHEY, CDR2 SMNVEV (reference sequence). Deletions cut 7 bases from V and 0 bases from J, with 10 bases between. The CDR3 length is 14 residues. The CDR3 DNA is TGTGCCAGCACCCAGACGGGTAGCAATCAGCCCCAGCATTTT. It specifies CASTQTGSNQPQHF.